Listed below are T cell receptor beta chains from one sample, sequenced in a study of T cells in localized non-small cell lung cancer. The data were produced by immunoSEQ multiplex PCR, yet TCRdb's version contains in-frame clones alone and is incomplete. The table shows 30,000 to 45,000 clones, with around 90% occurring only once. Sequences were derived from peripheral blood, sampled before any cancer treatment. The receptors here all came from a female donor of 60 years or more with stage I lung adenocarcinoma. CDR3s include the opening cysteine and the closing phenylalanine or tryptophan.

CDR3 length	V gene	J gene	CDR3 protein
14	TRBV6-5	TRBJ1-5	CASSLTGAAQPQHF
15	TRBV4-1	TRBJ1-3	CASSQEGADGNTIYF
13	TRBV7-9	TRBJ1-1	CASSTRVLTEAFF
20	TRBV19	TRBJ1-5	CASSRFVGAGGRYSNQPQHF
18	TRBV7-9	TRBJ1-3	CASSLVRDITGSGNTIYF
13	TRBV29-1	TRBJ1-5	CSVQGAVGQPQHF
14	TRBV7-7	TRBJ2-3	CASSATSGGDTQYF
18	TRBV5-4	TRBJ1-6	CASSPSPQAGSYNSPLHF
14	TRBV10-3	TRBJ2-1	CAILAGGLYNEQFF
15	TRBV25-1	TRBJ2-1	CASRQTGQFNNEQFF
17	TRBV5-1	TRBJ2-2	CASSFTGQVLRTGELFF
15	TRBV6-5	TRBJ2-5	CASSSVGGDQETQYF
13	TRBV19	TRBJ2-1	CASRVGGADEQFF
15	TRBV27	TRBJ2-6	CASSSSYSGANVLTF
17	TRBV5-4	TRBJ2-2	CASSPELGGVDTGELFF
15	TRBV18	TRBJ1-1	CASSPYRQINTEAFF
18	TRBV2	TRBJ2-3	CASSPGASGPEGTDTQYF
14	TRBV6-1	TRBJ1-1	CASRQQGGGTEAFF
15	TRBV18	TRBJ1-1	CASSSGGHSNTEAFF
14	TRBV6-1	TRBJ2-7	CASSGYGTRIEQYF
16	TRBV19	TRBJ1-3	CASSIVGREAGNTIYF
16	TRBV7-9	TRBJ1-2	CASVERAVIGAYGYTF
15	TRBV4-1	TRBJ1-1	CASSSIWSQNTEAFF
14	TRBV11-1	TRBJ1-6	CASSHGQGGSPLHF
14	TRBV27	TRBJ1-5	CASSLRGGNQPQHF
15	TRBV4-1	TRBJ2-3	CASSQVGTSPDTQYF
14	TRBV27	TRBJ2-3	CASSLAGGPNTQYF
16	TRBV5-1	TRBJ2-6	CASSSDRSSGANVLTF
10	TRBV2	TRBJ2-7	CASRRGEQYF
14	TRBV4-1	TRBJ1-5	CASSQGLLGQPQHF
17	TRBV5-1	TRBJ1-1	CASSWDRYRGMNTEAFF
14	TRBV5-6	TRBJ2-7	CASFGLAGSYEQYF
12	TRBV7-2	TRBJ1-5	CASSPRGQPQHF
17	TRBV7-9	TRBJ1-2	CASSLGRAQGANYGYTF
15	TRBV15	TRBJ1-3	CATSREAGGGNTIYF
15	TRBV7-9	TRBJ2-1	CASSSRLAGTVGQFF
15	TRBV10-2	TRBJ1-1	CASSEFGGTNTEAFF
14	TRBV9	TRBJ2-1	CASSDSGGAREQFF
14	TRBV10-1	TRBJ1-2	CASSPGRQAYGYTF
16	TRBV5-8	TRBJ1-4	CASSLMGDLTNEKLFF
14	TRBV18	TRBJ1-1	CASSPEQRNTEAFF
14	TRBV11-2	TRBJ2-2	CASSLAGFTGELFF
14	TRBV19	TRBJ1-3	CASTRLDTGNTIYF
15	TRBV19	TRBJ2-1	CASSRPSGGYNEQFF
14	TRBV6-1	TRBJ1-5	CASSEGTVNQPQHF
16	TRBV6-6	TRBJ1-5	CASSLHRQDGNQPQHF